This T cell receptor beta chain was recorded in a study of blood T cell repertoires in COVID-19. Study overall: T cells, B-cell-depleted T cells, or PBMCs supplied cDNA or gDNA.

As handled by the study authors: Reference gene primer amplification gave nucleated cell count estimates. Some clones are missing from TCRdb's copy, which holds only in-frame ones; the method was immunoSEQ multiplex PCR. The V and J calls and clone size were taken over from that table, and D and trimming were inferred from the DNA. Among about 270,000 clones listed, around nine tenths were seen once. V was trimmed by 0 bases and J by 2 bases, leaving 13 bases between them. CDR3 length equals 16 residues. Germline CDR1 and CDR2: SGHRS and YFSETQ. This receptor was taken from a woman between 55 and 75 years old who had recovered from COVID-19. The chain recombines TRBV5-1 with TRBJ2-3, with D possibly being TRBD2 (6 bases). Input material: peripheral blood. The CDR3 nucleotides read TGCGCCAGCAGCTTGGGGAGGGGCGGACTCACAGATACGCAGTATTTT. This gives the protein CASSLGRGGLTDTQYF.